The clone carrying this TCR beta chain was observed a handful of times. PCR primers comprised 60 Vbeta and 13 Jbeta primers. Repertoires were generated with immunoSEQ multiplex PCR, while TCRdb's copy carries only in-frame clones and drops some. The table lists 100,000 to 150,000 clones, over 75% of them singletons, with approximately 6% in the top ten. The sample belongs to a study of cytomegalovirus exposure and HLA in healthy donors. The CDR3 runs 12 residues. In germline, CDR1 is SEHNR, CDR2 FQNEAQ (reference sequence). V dropped 5 bases and J dropped 12; count of bases not matched to a gene: 5. The sequence came from a woman between 40 and 50 years old in good health and CMV-seropositive. Material: PBMCs. The chain carries TRBV7-9 and TRBJ1-4; 8 nucleotides align to TRBD1. Here the CDR3 reads CASSPTDRELFF. CDR3 sequence (DNA): TGTGCCAGCAGCCCAACGGACAGGGAACTGTTTTTT. Based on the CDR3 plus reference TRBV7-9 and TRBJ1-4, the full variable domain is DTGVSQNPRHKITKRGQNVTFRCDPISEHNRLYWYRQTLGQGPEFLTYFQNEAQLEKSRLLSDRFSAERPKGSFSTLEIQRTEQGDSAMYLCASSPTDRELFFGSGTQLSVL.